These T cell receptor beta chains were read from a single sample in a study of T cells in Graves' hyperthyroidism and ophthalmopathy. TCRdb processed the multiplex PCR reads anew with MiXCR; each CDR3 protein has one entry. The sample comprises roughly 630,000 distinct CDR3 sequences, 15% to 18% of which are singletons, and about 7% rests with the top ten. The sequencing sample was made of blood. These TCRs come from a woman in her twenties or thirties with Graves' hyperthyroidism. The CDR3 runs from the conserved cysteine through the conserved F or W. A D gene is named only where the DNA matches it firmly. Clone size, where shown, is once, few, many, or a class for clones that have expanded.

V	J	size	D	DNA	CDR3
TRBV6-1	TRBJ2-7	many	.	TGTGCCAGCAGTGAGTTATACAGCTCCTACGAGCAGTACTTC	CASSELYSSYEQYF
TRBV6-1	TRBJ2-1	few	.	TGTGCCAGCAGCTCCCCCTGGCAGCCAGGGAGCTCCTACAATGAGCAGTTCTTC	CASSSPWQPGSSYNEQFF
TRBV6-1	TRBJ1-3	.	.	TGTGCCAGCAGCCGTGGGGCCACCTCTGGAAACACCATATATTTT	CASSRGATSGNTIYF
TRBV19	TRBJ2-5	.	TRBD2	TGTGCCAGTAGTGCAGCCGGACTAGCGGGAGAGACCCAGTACTTC	CASSAAGLAGETQYF
TRBV11-2	TRBJ2-2	many	TRBD2	TGTGCCAGCAGCCCACGGACTAGCGGGAGTCTTCGTCTACCCGGGGAGCTGTTTTTT	CASSPRTSGSLRLPGELFF
TRBV12-3/TRBV12-4	TRBJ1-1	many	.	TGTGCCAGCAGCCCTAGACCGGGAACTGAAGCTTTCTTT	CASSPRPGTEAFF
TRBV7-6	TRBJ2-1	few	.	TGTGCCAGCAGCCCTGCTAGGGGCCATGAGCAGTTCTTC	CASSPARGHEQFF
TRBV5-1	TRBJ2-3	.	.	TGCGCCAGCAGCTTGGAGTCCCCAACAGATACGCAGTATTTT	CASSLESPTDTQYF
TRBV7-8	TRBJ2-7	.	TRBD2	TGTGCCAGCAGCTTAAAGCGGTCGGGACTAGCGGACCTTCATCTCTACGGGCAGTACTTC	CASSLKRSGLADLHLYGQYF
TRBV3-1	TRBJ1-5	few	.	TGTGCCAGCAGCCACACCAAAGGGAGCGGGAACAATCAGCCCCAGCATTTT	CASSHTKGSGNNQPQHF
TRBV3-1	TRBJ2-1	many	TRBD1	TGTGCCAGCAGGCCTACAGGGGTAGGTGAGCAGTTCTTC	CASRPTGVGEQFF
TRBV28	TRBJ1-1	many	.	TGTGCCAGCAGACTCGGTTCCCGGGACCGGCATTGGGTTTTCTTT	CASRLGSRDRHWVFF
TRBV5-1	TRBJ2-7	many	.	TGCGCCAGCCGAGTGGGCTACGAGCAGTACTTC	CASRVGYEQYF
TRBV7-2	TRBJ2-7	many	.	TGTGCCAGCAGCTCTACTAGCTTCTCCGAGCAGTACTTC	CASSSTSFSEQYF
TRBV3-1	TRBJ2-2	.	.	TGTGCCAGCAGACCAGTGGGGCGGGAAACCGGGGAGCTGTTTTTT	CASRPVGRETGELFF
TRBV3-1	TRBJ1-2	many	TRBD1	TGTGCCAGCAGCCGCGGACAGGGGACAACCTATGGCTACACCTTC	CASSRGQGTTYGYTF
TRBV15	TRBJ2-5	many	TRBD2	TGTGCCACCAGCGCGGGACTAGCGGAAGAGACCCAGTACTTC	CATSAGLAEETQYF
TRBV10-1	TRBJ1-1	.	.	TGCGCCAGCAGATCTGGAGTCGGCGACACTGAAGCTTTCTTT	CASRSGVGDTEAFF
TRBV7-9	TRBJ2-1	many	TRBD2	TGTGCCAGCAGCTTAATACTAGCGGCCCAGGATGAGCAGTTCTTC	CASSLILAAQDEQFF
TRBV27	TRBJ2-1	.	.	TGTGCCAGCAGCCGCTTCTGGAGCTCCTACAATGAGCAGTTCTTC	CASSRFWSSYNEQFF
TRBV27	TRBJ1-2	few	.	TGTGCCAGCAAGGGGACTGCGTACGGCTACACCTTC	CASKGTAYGYTF
TRBV20-1	TRBJ1-4	few	.	TGCAGTGCTATCATTAGCCGCGAGACTAATGAAAAACTGTTTTTT	CSAIISRETNEKLFF
TRBV10-3	TRBJ2-7	few	.	TGTGCCACCCAAGCCGGGACACACTCCTACGAGCAGTACTTC	CATQAGTHSYEQYF
TRBV7-9	TRBJ2-2	few	.	TGTGCCAGCAGTCATCCCGGGGAGCTGTTTTTT	CASSHPGELFF
TRBV19	TRBJ2-7	.	TRBD1	TGTGCCAGTAGAGAGACAGGGCTATCCTACGAGCAGTACTTC	CASRETGLSYEQYF
TRBV4-2	TRBJ1-1	few	.	TGTGCCAGCAGCCAAGTACGGTTTTCCGAAGCTTTCTTT	CASSQVRFSEAFF
TRBV6-5	TRBJ2-1	.	TRBD2	TGTGCCAGCAGTTACAGCGGGAGGGACTACAATGAGCAGTTCTTC	CASSYSGRDYNEQFF
TRBV29-1	TRBJ1-1	few	.	TGCAGCGTTGAGGGGAGGGGTAGACAGAGTATGAACACTGAAGCTTTCTTT	CSVEGRGRQSMNTEAFF
TRBV6-1	TRBJ1-5	many	.	TGTGCCAGCAGTGCTGAGTATAGCAATCAGCCCCAGCATTTT	CASSAEYSNQPQHF
TRBV6-1	TRBJ2-5	few	.	TGTGCCAGCAGTAGGGACCGAACTTTAACCCAGTACTTC	CASSRDRTLTQYF
TRBV5-1	TRBJ2-2	many	.	TGCGCCAGCACCCCCGGGGGCGTGAACACCGGGGAGCTGTTTTTT	CASTPGGVNTGELFF
TRBV9	TRBJ2-2	few	TRBD2	TGTGCCAGCAGCGTAGCTAATCTAGCGGGGACCGGGGAGCTGTTTTTT	CASSVANLAGTGELFF
TRBV11-2	TRBJ1-3	many	.	TGTGCCAGCAGCTTCCCGACGGCCTCTGGAAACACCATATATTTT	CASSFPTASGNTIYF
TRBV20-1	TRBJ2-3	many	.	TGCAGTACTAGACTAGACACAGATACGCAGTATTTT	CSTRLDTDTQYF
TRBV27	TRBJ1-1	many	.	TGTGCCAGCAGTCTTACCGGGAGAAACACTGAAGCTTTCTTT	CASSLTGRNTEAFF
TRBV15	TRBJ2-1	many	.	TGTGCCACCAGCAGAGATATGGGACAGGGGTTAATAGCGGGAGGCCTCGGGGTGTACAATGAGCAGTTCTTC	CATSRDMGQGLIAGGLGVYNEQFF
TRBV3-1	TRBJ1-1	many	.	TGTGCCAGCAGCCAGGGACACCTGAACACTGAAGCTTTCTTT	CASSQGHLNTEAFF
TRBV6-1	TRBJ1-4	.	TRBD1	TGTGCCAGCAAGGAGGCTCCGGGACAGGGAAGCGAAAAACTGTTTTTT	CASKEAPGQGSEKLFF
TRBV7-9	TRBJ1-1	.	.	TGTGCCAGCAGCTTAGCGCCAGGGGATGGAGGCACTGAAGCTTTCTTT	CASSLAPGDGGTEAFF
TRBV27	TRBJ2-1	many	TRBD2	TGTGCCAGCAGGGGATCGAGGGCGGGAGACTACAATGAGCAGTTCTTC	CASRGSRAGDYNEQFF
TRBV30	TRBJ2-2	.	.	TGTGCCTGGAGTCCGGGGGCTAGCGGGGAGCTGTTTTTT	CAWSPGASGELFF
TRBV6-2/TRBV6-3	TRBJ2-7	.	.	TGTGCCAGCAGTTACAGATCCTCAGGTTACTACGAGCAGTACTTC	CASSYRSSGYYEQYF
TRBV27	TRBJ2-1	few	.	TGTGCCAGCAGTTTTCGGCCAGGGGACCCCTACAATGAGCAGTTCTTC	CASSFRPGDPYNEQFF
TRBV7-9	TRBJ1-1	.	.	TGTGCCAGCAGCTCGGGCTTATCTTGGGGGAACACTGAAGCTTTCTTT	CASSSGLSWGNTEAFF
TRBV30	TRBJ2-2	.	.	TGTGCCTCTACGAAAGTTGGCACCGGGGAGCTGTTTTTT	CASTKVGTGELFF
TRBV30	TRBJ1-4	many	.	TGTGCCTGGAGTAATAAGGGACATGAAAAACTGTTTTTT	CAWSNKGHEKLFF
TRBV2	TRBJ2-1	.	TRBD2	TGTGCCAGCAATACCGGAGGGCTAGCGGGAAGGAATGAGCAGTTCTTC	CASNTGGLAGRNEQFF
TRBV9	TRBJ1-2	.	TRBD1	TGTGCCAGCAGCGTAGAGGGCAGGGGGCAAGGAGGCCACACCTTC	CASSVEGRGQGGHTF
TRBV12-3/TRBV12-4	TRBJ2-7	.	TRBD1	TGTGCCAGCAGTGAAACAGGGGGTCCCTACTACGAGCAGTACTTC	CASSETGGPYYEQYF
TRBV7-3	TRBJ2-1	.	.	TGTGCCAGCAGCCCCACCAACCGGAGATACAATGAGCAGTTCTTC	CASSPTNRRYNEQFF
TRBV20-1	TRBJ2-1	many	.	TGCAGTGCTAGGCGGAGTGACAATGAGCAGTTCTTC	CSARRSDNEQFF
TRBV12-3/TRBV12-4	TRBJ2-5	many	TRBD1	TGTGCCAGCAGTCCCTCTGTGGGACAGGGGGCAGAGACCCAGTACTTC	CASSPSVGQGAETQYF
TRBV12-3/TRBV12-4	TRBJ2-1	.	.	TGTGCCAGCAGTTTTCAAGGGGGGTTTGTCGGGACAAACAATGAGCAGTTCTTC	CASSFQGGFVGTNNEQFF
TRBV7-2	TRBJ2-5	once	.	TGTGCCAGCAGCCCCCGGCCTTGGGCAGCCCAAGAGACCCAGTACTTC	CASSPRPWAAQETQYF